Listed below are T cell receptor beta chains from one sample, sequenced in a study of PD-1 blockade in classical Hodgkin lymphoma. The protocol was immunoSEQ multiplex PCR, while the TCRdb copy is restricted to in-frame clones and leaves out a portion. This sample yields about 36,000 clones, of which more than 65% are seen a single time; over 12% belongs to the top ten. This sample comprised peripheral blood mononuclear cells (PBMCs), obtained before the second cycle of nivolumab. These receptors were obtained from a human donor with classical Hodgkin lymphoma. CDR3s include the opening cysteine and the closing phenylalanine or tryptophan. A D gene is named only where the DNA matches it firmly. Part of the rows lack a size; the others show once, few, many or a class for expanded clones.

>TRBV7-2|NA|NA|TRBJ2-7
CASSLVATSFYEQYF
TGTGCCAGCAGCTTAGTAGCGACCTCTTTCTACGAGCAGTACTTC
>TRBV28|few|NA|TRBJ1-4
CASSYSGPNEKLFF
TGTGCCAGCAGTTATTCAGGGCCTAATGAAAAACTGTTTTTT
>TRBV19|NA|TRBD2|TRBJ2-7
CASSIGPSGVTYEQYF
TGTGCCAGTAGTATAGGCCCTAGCGGAGTCACCTACGAGCAGTACTTC
>TRBV28|NA|NA|TRBJ1-5
CASSLIGGGQPQHF
TGTGCCAGCAGTTTGATCGGGGGCGGTCAGCCCCAGCATTTT
>TRBV5-6|NA|NA|TRBJ2-5
CASSRRAGEETQYF
TGTGCCAGCAGCCGGCGGGCAGGGGAAGAGACCCAGTACTTC
>TRBV19|few|NA|TRBJ1-5
CASSIGGAGTRSPQHF
TGTGCCAGTAGTATAGGTGGTGCCGGGACAAGATCACCCCAGCATTTT
>TRBV19|few|TRBD2|TRBJ2-5
CASSNPGLVWETQYF
TGTGCCAGTAGTAACCCCGGACTAGTTTGGGAGACCCAGTACTTC
>TRBV7-6|once|TRBD2|TRBJ2-7
CASSLRVASGRYEQYF
TGTGCCAGCAGCTTAAGAGTGGCTAGCGGGAGATACGAGCAGTACTTC
>TRBV11-2|NA|NA|TRBJ1-1
CASRPVWGQGGRRNTEAFF
TGTGCCAGCAGACCCGTGTGGGGGCAAGGCGGGCGAAGAAACACTGAAGCTTTCTTT
>TRBV6-1|NA|NA|TRBJ2-1
CASSEAGLSYEQFF
TGTGCCAGCAGTGAAGCGGGACTTAGTTATGAGCAGTTCTTC
>TRBV7-8|NA|TRBD2|TRBJ2-2
CASSPPSGRGYTGELFF
TGTGCCAGCAGCCCGCCAAGCGGGAGGGGCTACACCGGGGAGCTGTTTTTT
>TRBV7-8|NA|NA|TRBJ1-5
CASSLVTGGMSGNQPQHF
TGTGCCAGCAGCCTAGTGACAGGTGGTATGTCGGGCAATCAGCCCCAGCATTTT
>TRBV9|NA|TRBD1|TRBJ1-6
CASSVEDRDSPLHF
TGTGCCAGCAGCGTCGAGGACAGGGACTCACCCCTCCACTTT
>TRBV27|NA|TRBD2|TRBJ2-1
CASSLLAGFRNEQFF
TGTGCCAGCAGTTTACTAGCGGGGTTTAGGAATGAGCAGTTCTTC
>TRBV5-4|NA|TRBD1|TRBJ2-1
CASNKQGAYYNEQFF
TGTGCCAGCAACAAACAGGGGGCGTACTACAATGAGCAGTTCTTC
>TRBV14|NA|NA|TRBJ2-3
CASSRATGWATQYF
TGTGCCAGCAGCCGAGCCACAGGGTGGGCTACGCAGTATTTT
>TRBV5-1|medium-sized|TRBD1|TRBJ1-4
CASSSGQGTQNEKLFF
TGCGCCAGCAGCTCCGGACAGGGTACTCAGAATGAAAAACTGTTTTTT
>TRBV11-2|few|TRBD1|TRBJ1-2
CASSLFTGGYGYTF
TGTGCCAGCAGCTTATTTACAGGGGGGTATGGCTACACCTTC
>TRBV11-2|NA|NA|TRBJ1-1
CASSSGWLGGGTEAFF
TGTGCCAGCAGCTCAGGGTGGCTTGGGGGTGGGACTGAAGCTTTCTTT
>TRBV5-4|NA|TRBD1|TRBJ2-7
CASSLEVAGGEQYF
TGTGCCAGCAGCTTGGAGGTTGCAGGGGGCGAGCAGTACTTC
>TRBV11-2|few|NA|TRBJ2-5
CASSLGTIRQETQYF
TGTGCCAGCAGCTTAGGAACTATTAGACAAGAGACCCAGTACTTC
>TRBV4-1|NA|NA|TRBJ1-2
CASSQEVTPANYGYTF
TGCGCCAGCAGCCAAGAGGTAACACCTGCTAACTATGGCTACACCTTC
>TRBV12-5|NA|NA|TRBJ2-1
CASGLVTRTTYNEQFF
TGTGCTAGTGGTTTGGTAACTAGAACAACCTACAATGAGCAGTTCTTC
>TRBV6-5|NA|NA|TRBJ2-3
CASSGTVSDTQYF
TGTGCCAGCAGTGGGACTGTATCAGATACGCAGTATTTT